A selection of T cell receptor beta chains follows, all from one sample in a study of OX40 agonist ivuxolimab in advanced cancers. Some clones are missing from TCRdb's copy, which holds only in-frame ones; the method was immunoSEQ multiplex PCR. The sample records about 27,000 clones, 81% being singletons. Sequences were derived from CD4+ or CD8+ T cells sorted from blood, sampled in a trial of the OX40 agonist ivuxolimab. These receptors came from an adult with an advanced solid tumor such as melanoma, head and neck, liver or kidney cancer. Both conserved end residues are part of each CDR3. D genes are given only for firm matches. Clone sizes are given selectively: once, few, many, or a class where the clone is expanded.

v_gene: TRBV19
j_gene: TRBJ2-7
abundance: .
d_gene: .
CDR3aa: CASAHYSSDLAYEQYF
CDR3nt: TGTGCCAGCGCACACTATTCTAGCGATCTAGCCTACGAGCAGTACTTC

v_gene: TRBV27
j_gene: TRBJ2-2
abundance: .
d_gene: .
CDR3aa: CASSFQPTGELFF
CDR3nt: TGTGCCAGCAGTTTCCAACCCACCGGGGAGCTGTTTTTT

v_gene: TRBV21-1
j_gene: TRBJ2-7
abundance: few
d_gene: .
CDR3aa: CASSKWTSRRSYEQYF
CDR3nt: TGTGCCAGCAGCAAATGGACTTCAAGACGGTCCTACGAGCAGTACTTC

v_gene: TRBV10-3
j_gene: TRBJ1-5
abundance: .
d_gene: .
CDR3aa: CAIAASNQPQHF
CDR3nt: TGTGCCATCGCAGCGTCAAATCAGCCCCAGCATTTT

v_gene: TRBV19
j_gene: TRBJ2-4
abundance: .
d_gene: .
CDR3aa: CASSPIAEKNIQYF
CDR3nt: TGTGCCAGTAGTCCTATAGCGGAGAAAAACATTCAGTACTTC

v_gene: TRBV2
j_gene: TRBJ2-2
abundance: .
d_gene: .
CDR3aa: CASSPGDTGELFF
CDR3nt: TGTGCCAGCAGTCCCGGTGACACCGGGGAGCTGTTTTTT

v_gene: TRBV27
j_gene: TRBJ2-7
abundance: .
d_gene: .
CDR3aa: CASSPTLGDRSYEQYF
CDR3nt: TGTGCCAGCAGTCCTACCTTGGGAGATAGGTCCTACGAGCAGTACTTC

v_gene: TRBV7-7
j_gene: TRBJ2-1
abundance: .
d_gene: .
CDR3aa: CASSAGTSSYNEQFF
CDR3nt: TGTGCTAGCAGCGCTGGGACTTCCTCCTACAATGAGCAGTTCTTC

v_gene: TRBV20-1
j_gene: TRBJ2-7
abundance: .
d_gene: .
CDR3aa: CSAFLGYEQYF
CDR3nt: TGCAGTGCTTTTCTCGGGTACGAGCAGTACTTC

v_gene: TRBV6-5
j_gene: TRBJ2-7
abundance: .
d_gene: .
CDR3aa: CASTRQGRLYEQYF
CDR3nt: TGTGCCAGCACCCGGCAGGGGAGGCTTTACGAGCAGTACTTC

v_gene: TRBV10-3
j_gene: TRBJ1-1
abundance: .
d_gene: .
CDR3aa: CAISEEQGDTEAFF
CDR3nt: TGTGCCATCAGTGAAGAACAGGGAGATACTGAAGCTTTCTTT

v_gene: TRBV4-1
j_gene: TRBJ1-2
abundance: .
d_gene: .
CDR3aa: CASSQTIEQPRKEKAYGYTF
CDR3nt: TGCGCCAGCAGCCAAACGATCGAACAGCCTAGGAAAGAGAAGGCCTATGGCTACACCTTC

v_gene: TRBV6-1
j_gene: TRBJ1-4
abundance: .
d_gene: .
CDR3aa: CATGGASTRKLFF
CDR3nt: TGTGCCACCGGGGGCGCCTCGACGCGAAAACTGTTTTTT

v_gene: TRBV9
j_gene: TRBJ1-1
abundance: few
d_gene: .
CDR3aa: CASSVGDSNTEAFF
CDR3nt: TGTGCCAGCAGCGTCGGGGACTCGAACACTGAAGCTTTCTTT

v_gene: TRBV28
j_gene: TRBJ1-2
abundance: .
d_gene: .
CDR3aa: CASSYIGTIYTF
CDR3nt: TGTGCCAGCAGTTATATCGGGACTATCTACACCTTC

v_gene: TRBV5-6
j_gene: TRBJ2-7
abundance: .
d_gene: TRBD1
CDR3aa: CASSPGGQGAYEQYF
CDR3nt: TGTGCCAGCAGCCCAGGGGGACAGGGGGCCTACGAGCAGTACTTC

v_gene: TRBV4-1
j_gene: TRBJ1-1
abundance: .
d_gene: TRBD1
CDR3aa: CASRQGAGNTEAFF
CDR3nt: TGCGCCAGCAGACAGGGGGCGGGGAACACTGAAGCTTTCTTT

v_gene: TRBV4-1
j_gene: TRBJ2-5
abundance: .
d_gene: .
CDR3aa: CASSQELRVQETQYF
CDR3nt: TGCGCCAGCAGCCAAGAGCTGCGGGTTCAAGAGACCCAGTACTTC

v_gene: TRBV9
j_gene: TRBJ1-1
abundance: once
d_gene: .
CDR3aa: CASSEGGPGQSF
CDR3nt: TGTGCCAGCAGCGAGGGGGGCCCAGGGCAGTCTTTT

v_gene: TRBV7-9
j_gene: TRBJ2-3
abundance: once
d_gene: TRBD2
CDR3aa: CASSRGSGRITDTQYF
CDR3nt: TGTGCCAGCAGCCGGGGCAGCGGGAGGATCACAGATACGCAGTATTTT

v_gene: TRBV19
j_gene: TRBJ1-5
abundance: .
d_gene: .
CDR3aa: CASSMRWVGQPQHF
CDR3nt: TGTGCCAGTAGTATGCGGTGGGTAGGGCAGCCCCAGCATTTT

v_gene: TRBV27
j_gene: TRBJ2-1
abundance: .
d_gene: TRBD2
CDR3aa: CASSFGTSGTVNEQFF
CDR3nt: TGTGCCAGCAGTTTTGGAACTAGCGGGACTGTCAATGAGCAGTTCTTC

v_gene: TRBV7-9
j_gene: TRBJ2-5
abundance: .
d_gene: .
CDR3aa: CASSYRTVQETQYF
CDR3nt: TGTGCCAGCAGCTACCGGACGGTCCAAGAGACCCAGTACTTC

v_gene: TRBV29-1
j_gene: TRBJ2-7
abundance: .
d_gene: .
CDR3aa: CSVEDPTSSYEQYF
CDR3nt: TGCAGCGTTGAAGACCCCACAAGCTCCTACGAGCAGTACTTC

v_gene: TRBV2
j_gene: TRBJ1-2
abundance: few
d_gene: .
CDR3aa: CASLGGQGWNYGYTF
CDR3nt: TGTGCCAGCCTCGGGGGGCAGGGATGGAACTATGGCTACACCTTC

v_gene: TRBV28
j_gene: TRBJ2-3
abundance: .
d_gene: TRBD2
CDR3aa: CASSSQAGGPPTQYF
CDR3nt: TGTGCCAGCAGTTCACAAGCGGGAGGGCCCCCTACGCAGTATTTT

v_gene: TRBV27
j_gene: TRBJ2-3
abundance: .
d_gene: .
CDR3aa: CASSSRLSTVSTDTQYF
CDR3nt: TGTGCCAGCAGTTCCCGATTGTCAACTGTCAGCACAGATACGCAGTATTTT

v_gene: TRBV6-1
j_gene: TRBJ2-1
abundance: .
d_gene: .
CDR3aa: CASSSWRGLYNEQFF
CDR3nt: TGTGCCAGCAGCTCGTGGCGGGGCCTCTACAATGAGCAGTTCTTC

v_gene: TRBV7-9
j_gene: TRBJ2-5
abundance: .
d_gene: .
CDR3aa: CASSLAAETQYF
CDR3nt: TGTGCCAGCAGCTTAGCAGCAGAGACCCAGTACTTC